This passage covers 26 T cell receptor beta chains from one sample sequenced in a study of tissue T cells after allogeneic stem cell transplantation. Only in-frame clones appear in the TCRdb table, and some are missing; sequencing was by immunoSEQ multiplex PCR. This table has approximately 980 clones, just over 70% appearing once. The sequences come from esophageal tissue, collected at autopsy. All receptors derive from a female patient aged 35-70 years with steroid-refractory graft-versus-host disease after an allogeneic stem cell transplant. The graft donor may be the source of some T cells.

The chain links TRBV20-1 to TRBJ1-5; D is unclear. V lost 3 bases and J 5 bases, leaving 8 bases between the germline ends. CDR1 is DFQATT, CDR2 SNEGSKA, per germline (reference sequence). This CDR3 has 12 residues. As DNA, the CDR3 is TGCAGTGCTAGTTCCGGGGATCAGCCCCAGCATTTT. Its translation: CSASSGDQPQHF.

This clone appeared a few times. The chain uses TRBV7-9 and TRBJ1-5, with a weak D call TRBD1 (6 bases). From germline, CDR1 is SEHNR and CDR2 FQNEAQ (reference sequence). V was clipped by 6 bases and J by 2 bases, with 11 bases between them. The CDR3 has 14 residues. The CDR3 DNA sequence: TGTGCCAGCAGTTCCAGGGGAGGCAATCAGCCCCAGCATTTT. Protein sequence: CASSSRGGNQPQHF.

This chain connects TRBV5-3 to TRBJ2-2, with D perhaps assigned TRBD1 or TRBD2 (5 bases each). TRBV5-3 falls under the ORF class, with uncertain function. This CDR3 is built from 17 residues. The germline V and J ends were trimmed by 5 bases and 0 bases, with 17 bases remaining between them. The CDR3 nucleotides are TGTGCCAGAAGACCAAAGGGACGAAGTTCGAACACCGGGGAGCTGTTTTTT. This sequence encodes CARRPKGRSSNTGELFF.

The DNA for the CDR3 is TGTGCCAGCAGCCCCAGGATGGACAGGCGGGGACGCGGCTACACCTTC. Residues: CASSPRMDRRGRGYTF. The chain combines TRBV9 with TRBJ1-2; 7 nucleotides agree with TRBD1. There are 16 residues in the CDR3. Germline CDR1 and CDR2: SGDLS and YYNGEE. Trimming cost V 4 bases and J 8 bases; bases outside gene matches: 17. The full variable domain, rest sourced from reference TRBV9 and TRBJ1-2, is DSGVTQTPKHLITATGQRVTLRCSPRSGDLSVYWYQQSLDQGLQFLIQYYNGEERAKGNILERFSAQQFPDLHSELNLSSLELGDSALYFCASSPRMDRRGRGYTFGSGTRLTVV.

This rearrangement joins TRBV4-2 to TRBJ2-2, with 9 positions matching TRBD1. The CDR3 sequence is 15 residues long. The V segment lost 1 base and the J segment 3 bases; nucleotides outside the gene matches: 0. Germline CDR1 and CDR2: LGHNA and YNFKEQ. The CDR3 DNA reads as TGTGCCAGCAGCCAAGGACAGGGGGACACCGGGGAGCTGTTTTTT. This codes for CASSQGQGDTGELFF.

The genes are TRBV7-9 and TRBJ2-5, with 13 positions matching TRBD2. The CDR3 is 14 residues long. CDR1 is SEHNR, CDR2 FQNEAQ, per germline (reference sequence). Trimming cost V 10 bases and J 5 bases; bases outside gene matches: 7. The CDR3 region has the DNA TGTGCCACTTGGACTAGCGGGAGTTGGGAGACCCAGTACTTC. It specifies CATWTSGSWETQYF.

J is TRBJ1-1 and V is TRBV9; TRBD1 might be the D (6 bases). CDR3 length: 14 amino acids. The ends were cut back, 2 bases at V and 3 bases at J, with 11 bases in the middle. Looked up from germline, CDR1 is SGDLS and CDR2 is YYNGEE. For the CDR3, the DNA is TGTGCCAGCAGCGTGGCAGGGGAGTACACTGAAGCTTTCTTT. It yields the protein CASSVAGEYTEAFF.

The V call is TRBV11-2, the J call TRBJ2-1; 12 nucleotides agree with TRBD2. There are 15 residues in the CDR3. V was pared by 3 bases and J by 6 bases, with 3 bases of the junction left unmatched. Germline assignment: CDR1 SGHAT and CDR2 FQNNGV. CDR3 bases: TGTGCCAGCAGCTTCACGGGACTAGCGGGCAATGAGCAGTTCTTC. Amino acids: CASSFTGLAGNEQFF.

Sample share makes this clone hyperexpanded. The chain combines TRBV7-9 with TRBJ1-3; D gene unclear. The ends were cut back, 5 bases at V and 3 bases at J, with 5 bases in the middle. The CDR3 is made up of 12 amino acids. Germline-derived CDR1 and CDR2 are SEHNR and FQNEAQ (reference sequence). The CDR3 DNA is TGTGCCAGCAGCCTCATTGGAAACACCATATATTTT. It codes for CASSLIGNTIYF.

This clone occurred once. CDR3 coding DNA: TGTGCGGCAGCGAGGGCAGGGGAGAATTCACCCCTCCACTTT. Amino acids: CAAARAGENSPLHF. The chain combines TRBV6-5 with TRBJ1-6; D may be TRBD1 (6 bases). CDR1 and CDR2 from the germline V gene are MNHEY and SVGAGI. CDR3 size: 14 residues.

This clone appeared a few times. J is TRBJ2-1 and V is TRBV27; a weak D match, TRBD2 (5 bases). The V gene's germline CDR1 is MNHEY and CDR2 SMNVEV (reference sequence). The CDR3 has 14 amino acids. V lost 3 bases to trimming and J lost 9 bases, with 15 bases between them. In DNA, the CDR3 is TGTGCCAGCAGTTTCATCCCCGCTAGCCCTGAGCAGTTCTTC. It encodes CASSFIPASPEQFF.

The genes are TRBV7-6 and TRBJ2-3; D unclear. Germline V gene data show CDR1 as SGHVS and CDR2 as FNYEAQ. V lost 5 bases and J 8 bases, leaving 14 bases between the germline ends. The CDR3 loop spans 13 amino acids. CDR3 loop: CASSPQNGATQYF. In nucleotides, the CDR3 is TGTGCCAGCAGCCCTCAGAACGGAGCTACGCAGTATTTT.

J is TRBJ2-3 and V is TRBV11-3; D not resolved. This CDR3 has 12 amino acids. Germline CDR1 and CDR2: SGHNT and YENEEA. V lost 7 bases and J lost 6, with 11 bases in between. The chain's CDR3 is CASILGPDTQYF. Here the CDR3 DNA reads TGTGCCAGCATCCTGGGTCCTGATACGCAGTATTTT.

The chain uses TRBV6-4 and TRBJ2-2, with 10 bases that match TRBD1. Germline CDR1 reads MRHNA; CDR2 reads SNTAGT. The V and J ends lost 4 bases and 4 bases, in that order; junction bases with no gene match: 3. This CDR3 region has 15 residues. Here the CDR3 reads CASSVGTGVTGELFF. DNA of the CDR3: TGTGCCAGCAGTGTCGGGACAGGGGTCACCGGGGAGCTGTTTTTT.

The chain couples TRBV29-1 to TRBJ2-7; D is possibly TRBD1 (6 bases). Germline V gives CDR1 SQVTM, CDR2 ANQGSEA. The CDR3 length is 13 residues. V gave up 7 bases and J gave up 2 bases, with 15 bases separating them. CDR3 protein: CSAKGHFPYEQYF. The CDR3 DNA follows: TGCAGCGCAAAGGGACACTTTCCCTACGAGCAGTACTTC.

The gene calls are TRBV19 and TRBJ1-2; D not resolved. The germline V and J ends were trimmed by 4 bases and 7 bases, with 13 bases remaining between them. The CDR3 runs 13 residues. Germline values: CDR1 LNHDA, CDR2 SQIVND (reference sequence). CDR3 DNA: TGTGCCAGTAGTAAGGACGGGTTCCGTGGCTACACCTTC. It yields the protein CASSKDGFRGYTF.

The chain couples TRBV21-1 to TRBJ2-1. TRBV21-1 is a known pseudogene. This CDR3 has 15 amino acids. Written as DNA, the CDR3 is TGTGCCAGCAGCAAAATTTACCTGGACTACAATGAGCAGTTCTTC. It is translated as CASSKIYLDYNEQFF.

The J gene is TRBJ2-7, the V gene TRBV11-2, with 11 bases fitting TRBD2. Germline V gives CDR1 SGHAT, CDR2 FQNNGV. The CDR3 consists of 18 residues. V lost 2 bases, J lost 3 bases, and 12 bases stayed unmatched. CDR3 coding DNA: TGTGCCAGCAGCTTATATCGAATAGCGGGGGGGCCTTTCTACGAGCAGTACTTC. Amino acids: CASSLYRIAGGPFYEQYF.

This clone was recorded a few times. The chain uses TRBV18 and TRBJ2-7; TRBD2 is a possible D gene (6 bases). V was shortened by 3 bases and J by 7 bases, with 10 bases between the two germline ends. Per the germline V gene, CDR1 is KGHSH and CDR2 is LQKENI. CDR3 length: 12 residues. CDR3 in DNA: TGTGCCAGCTCACCCCCCGGGGGTGAGCAGTACTTC. Its translation: CASSPPGGEQYF.

V usage is TRBV5-1 and J usage is TRBJ1-2; the D is unclear. This CDR3 has 12 residues. The germline V gene encodes CDR1 SGHRS and CDR2 YFSETQ. V was pared by 0 bases and J by 5 bases, with 5 bases between. The CDR3 DNA reads TGCGCCAGCAGCTTGGGAGGGTATGGCTACACCTTC. It codes for CASSLGGYGYTF.

This clone has only a few counts. The rearrangement joins TRBV28 to TRBJ2-2; the D gene is possibly TRBD2 (5 bases). CDR1 and CDR2 (germline): MDHEN, SYDVKM. Trimming removed 7 bases at V and 0 bases at J, with 6 bases between. This CDR3 has 13 amino acids. The DNA for the CDR3 is TGTGCCAGCACCGGGGCGAACACCGGGGAGCTGTTTTTT. Translated: CASTGANTGELFF. Filled out from reference TRBV28 and TRBJ2-2, the complete variable domain reads DVKVTQSSRYLVKRTGEKVFLECVQDMDHENMFWYRQDPGLGLRLIYFSYDVKMKEKGDIPEGYSVSREKKERFSLILESASTNQTSMYLCASTGANTGELFFGEGSRLTVL.

This clone was detected a few times. The chain joins TRBV28 to TRBJ2-5, with D possibly matching TRBD1 (5 bases). The CDR3 is made up of 15 amino acids. Trimming pared 3 bases from V and 2 bases from J, leaving 13 bases between. Germline-derived CDR1 and CDR2 are MDHEN and SYDVKM. The CDR3 loop reads CASSLGHVAQETQYF. The CDR3, as DNA: TGTGCCAGCAGTTTGGGGCACGTAGCTCAAGAGACCCAGTACTTC. Full variable domain (outside the CDR3, taken from reference TRBV28 and TRBJ2-5): DVKVTQSSRYLVKRTGEKVFLECVQDMDHENMFWYRQDPGLGLRLIYFSYDVKMKEKGDIPEGYSVSREKKERFSLILESASTNQTSMYLCASSLGHVAQETQYFGPGTRLLVL.

Judged by abundance, this clone is large. The chain combines TRBV7-9 with TRBJ1-4, with D perhaps matching TRBD1 (6 bases). V was clipped by 2 bases and J by 13 bases, with 14 bases between them. This CDR3 contains 13 residues. From germline, CDR1 is SEHNR and CDR2 FQNEAQ (reference sequence). The CDR3 region has the DNA TGTGCCAGCAGCTTAAGGAACAGGGAAGCACTGTTTTTT. It specifies CASSLRNREALFF.

This sequence joins TRBV5-6 and TRBJ2-7, with D possibly TRBD2 on 5 matching bases. The length of the CDR3 is 12 residues. Germline CDR1 is SGHDT and CDR2 is YYEEEE. The V gene lost 1 base and the J gene lost 4 bases, with 6 bases spanning the gap. This CDR3 reads CASSLSGYEQYF. The CDR3 DNA follows: TGTGCCAGCAGCTTGAGCGGTTACGAGCAGTACTTC.

The V call is TRBV12-3 or TRBV12-4, the J call TRBJ2-2; D ambiguous. Trimming took off 3 bases at V and 8 bases at J, with 4 bases between the two ends. This CDR3 has 11 residues. CDR3 protein: CASSFPGELFF. CDR3 DNA sequence: TGTGCCAGCAGTTTCCCGGGGGAGCTGTTTTTT.

This chain joins TRBV6-4 and TRBJ2-1, with 9 positions matching TRBD2. This CDR3 spans 15 amino acids. Germline trimming cut 0 bases from V and 4 bases from J; bases unmatched to any gene: 1. Germline CDR1 and CDR2: MRHNA and SNTAGT. In DNA, the CDR3 is TGTGCCAGCAGTGACTCGGCGGGGGGGTACAATGAGCAGTTCTTC. It is translated as CASSDSAGGYNEQFF.